Reported below is one T cell receptor beta chain. No antigen is known for it. Indicated time point: newly diagnosed GD, antithyroid drugs for less than 3 months. The authors made the TCR library using RNA they extracted from PBMCs. To make TCR beta libraries, researchers used iRepertoire HTBI primers and Arm-PCR of CDR3 regions. Each CDR3 protein is one row after TCRdb ran MiXCR on the multiplex PCR reads. The data show about 440,000 distinct CDR3 sequences, with roughly 15% seen just once and about 10% held by the top ten. These data originate in a study of regulatory T cells in long-lasting Graves disease. Study conclusions and caveats: More public clonotypes were shared by persistent patients (2,741) than by new patients (roughly 910). Segments TRBV28, TRBJ1-2 and TRBJ2-5 showed preferential usage in persistent disease.

The CDR3 contains 14 residues. The germline V gene has CDR1 LNHDA and CDR2 SQIVND (reference sequence). J lost 6 bases, V lost 6 bases, and 10 bases had no gene match. This same sample was also taken into another study, of T cells in Graves' hyperthyroidism and ophthalmopathy.

This clonotype was sampled from a woman in her twenties or thirties with Graves disease. This specimen was peripheral blood mononuclear cells (PBMCs), taken at new diagnosis, from a patient treated with antithyroid drugs. The rearrangement uses TRBV19 and TRBJ1-1, with 7 nucleotides matching TRBD1. The CDR3 spells CASSPDRVKPEAFF. The CDR3 nucleotides read TGTGCCAGTAGCCCTGACAGGGTAAAACCTGAAGCTTTCTTT.